This record covers a single T cell receptor beta chain. The antigen remains unidentified. These data originate in a study of T cell repertoires in cytomegalovirus infection. V was trimmed by 5 bases and J by 0 bases, leaving 5 bases between them. The germline V gene has CDR1 MDHEN and CDR2 SYDVKM. This CDR3 is 14 amino acids long. TCRdb called the reads again in MiXCR, with one record for every CDR3 protein. The sample shows some 800,000 distinct CDR3 sequences, almost 30% of them seen only once. The sequencing used cultured CD8+ T cells from PBMCs, collected from culture after CMV antigen stimulation. The chain has TRBV28 and TRBJ2-6; D is unresolved. The TCR sequence derives from a human donor in good health (CMV status not recorded). Some clones in this sample may be carry-over from other donors' samples. The CDR3 protein is CASSDPSGANVLTF. The CDR3 DNA is TGTGCCAGCAGTGATCCCTCTGGGGCCAACGTCCTGACTTTC.